This T cell receptor (beta chain) was profiled in a study of T cells after yellow fever vaccination. Study at large: SMART-Seq v4 Ultra Low Input prepared the low-cell-number fractions.

TCRdb called the 5' RACE reads again in MiXCR, with one record for every CDR3 protein. The sample lists 110,000 or so distinct CDR3 sequences; 7.2% were seen once. Regarding this clonotype: Its antigen remains unknown.

The CDR3 sequence is 18 residues long. With 5 bases clipped from V and 1 base from J, the junction kept 11 bases outside the gene matches. Germline CDR1 is KGHSH and CDR2 is LQKENI. General study results and limits: The study re-detected most primary-vaccination clones after the booster (96% CD4, approximately 88% CD8). There was a possibility that FACS-sorted repertoires contained abundant clonotypes contaminating from the bulk population.

The sample here was CD4+ T cells sorted from PBMCs, taken about 49 days after the first yellow fever vaccination. The source is a man aged 18 to 30 who received the YFV17D yellow fever vaccine. The chain is built from TRBV18 and TRBJ2-6; 7 nucleotides match TRBD1. The CDR3 protein is CASSSLPTGPSGANVLTF. CDR3 bases: TGTGCCAGCTCATCACTTCCGACAGGGCCATCTGGGGCCAACGTCCTGACTTTC.